This TCR beta chain came from a study of blood T cells in healthy people across ages. This clonotype was recorded once. Its antigen is currently unknown. Overall study results and limits: Diversity of TCR beta per million T cells declined in a roughly linear way with age.

This CDR3 has 14 residues. Per the germline V gene, CDR1 is SGDLS and CDR2 is YYNGEE. The use of a sample-barcoded 5' primer and a J-beta primer mix characterized a second PCR of about 6 to 12 cycles. Samples each returned at least 3 million CDR3-containing paired-end reads. TCRdb re-derived calls from the 5' RACE reads in MiXCR, one entry per CDR3 protein. In the table there are some 800,000 distinct CDR3 sequences, approximately 25% of which are singletons. A further study also used this sample, focusing on T cells of mothers and their children.

The clonotype originates from a boy between 5 and 17 years old in good health. Sequencing was done on a sample of blood. The V gene is TRBV9, the J gene TRBJ2-5, with TRBD2 matching 14 bases. Gene TRBJ2-1 matches the end of the DNA better, so the J call may be wrong. CDR3 loop: CASSAGTSGGSQFF. The CDR3 bases are TGTGCCAGCAGCGCCGGGACTAGCGGGGGAAGCCAGTTCTTC.